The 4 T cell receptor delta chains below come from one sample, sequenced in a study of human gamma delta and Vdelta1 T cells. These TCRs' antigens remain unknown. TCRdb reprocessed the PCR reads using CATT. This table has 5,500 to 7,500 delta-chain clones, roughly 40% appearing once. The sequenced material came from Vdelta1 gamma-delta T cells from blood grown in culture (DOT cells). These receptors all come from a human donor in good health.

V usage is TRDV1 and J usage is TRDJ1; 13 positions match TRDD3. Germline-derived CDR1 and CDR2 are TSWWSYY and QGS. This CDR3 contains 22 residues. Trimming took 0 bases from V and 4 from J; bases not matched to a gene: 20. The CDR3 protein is CALGELKILPKVLGDTSDKLIF. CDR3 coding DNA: TGTGCTCTTGGGGAACTAAAGATCCTTCCCAAGGTACTGGGGGATACGAGCGATAAACTCATCTTT.

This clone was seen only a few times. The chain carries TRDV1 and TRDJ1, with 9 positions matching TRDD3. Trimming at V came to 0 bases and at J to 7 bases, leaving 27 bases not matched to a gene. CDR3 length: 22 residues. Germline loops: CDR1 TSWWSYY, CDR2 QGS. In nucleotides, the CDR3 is TGTGCTCTTGGGGAACTCACCCTACTGGGGGAGTACTGGGGGTCGCAAGAGGGTAAACTCATCTTT. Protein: CALGELTLLGEYWGSQEGKLIF.

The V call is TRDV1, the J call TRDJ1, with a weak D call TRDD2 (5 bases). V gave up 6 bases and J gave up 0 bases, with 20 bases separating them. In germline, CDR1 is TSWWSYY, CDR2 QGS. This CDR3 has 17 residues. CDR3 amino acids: CALGPSGPFVYTDKLIF. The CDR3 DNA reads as TGTGCTCTTGGACCTTCGGGGCCATTCGTGTACACCGATAAACTCATCTTT.

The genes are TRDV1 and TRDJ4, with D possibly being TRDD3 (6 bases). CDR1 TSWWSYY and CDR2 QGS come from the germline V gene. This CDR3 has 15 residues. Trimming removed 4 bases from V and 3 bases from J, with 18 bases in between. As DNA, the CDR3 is TGTGCTCTTGGGGGGCCGTTTGGGGATCCCGGACCCCTGATCTTT. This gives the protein CALGGPFGDPGPLIF.